This TCR beta chain comes out of a study of blood T cell repertoires in COVID-19 (dated by TCRdb to the early 2020s). The study in broad terms: Collaborator samples came from the United States, Italy and Spain and covered acute and convalescent phases of COVID-19. Where HLA class I and class II types were available, the types were taken from metadata supplied by the sample provider, not from assay-based typing. Samples came from the ongoing ImmuneRACE study (first 160 participants) plus 1,254 subjects from 6 global collaborators. The repertoires were released in a freely available public database intended as a resource for research on the immune response to SARS-CoV-2. Sample metadata almost always included a de-identified subject ID, COVID-19 status, age in years and sex. The material from the prospective study consisted of cDNA or gDNA derived from T cells, B-cell-depleted T cells, or PBMCs. The dataset comprised deeply sampled blood TCRbeta repertoires from subjects exposed to, actively infected with, or recovered from COVID-19.

TCRbeta CDR3 regions were amplified from genomic DNA by means of the immunoSEQ Assay, a bias-controlled multiplex PCR. Under the source paper's analysis protocol: The number of nucleated cells in each sample was estimated by amplification of reference gene primers within the assay. To quantify the absolute abundance of each unique TCRbeta CDR3 rearrangement, sequence reads were collapsed and filtered. For each sample, productive Simpson clonality was calculated by taking the square root of Simpson's diversity index across productive rearrangements. TCRdb stores this immuneACCESS table with in-frame sequences only. Part of the clones is absent; in the studies checked, under half of the shortfall reflects unresolved V genes, and no reason is known for the rest. From that table come the V and J calls and clone size; the DNA was used to work out D and trimming. This sample lists approximately 140,000 clones; around nine tenths were detected once. Together, the top ten hold 1.2% of the sample.

Germline trimming: 6 bases from V, 4 bases from J; junction bases outside gene matches: 0. The CDR3 runs 13 residues from the cysteine to the phenylalanine. The read is trimmed to its CDR3 DNA, 39 bases read in frame from base 1. The germline V gene sets CDR1 to MDHEN and CDR2 to SYDVKM. About this clone itself: The antigen it binds to is not known. Base quality data are lacking; no much larger clone is found one base away. Additional DNA sequences in this sample encode the identical CDR3.

Participants in the prospective study were aged roughly 18 to 95 years, lived in some 24 United States geographic areas, and enrolled through a virtual design. To assign participants to cohorts, the prospective study relied on clinical history that participants themselves reported in a screening survey and a study questionnaire. In the prospective study, whole blood, serum and a nasopharyngeal or oropharyngeal swab were collected from each participant by mobile phlebotomists. Over an approximately 2-month period, participants in the prospective study had the option of providing additional blood draws and questionnaires. Before DNA extraction, prospective study blood samples were shipped either frozen or at room temperature. What the authors observed across the whole study: Clinical and demographic metadata were provided uncurated, with the amount varying by source and participant.

Rearrangement joined TRBV28 to TRBJ1-5, with 10 bases matching TRBD1. The material sequenced was PBMCs or T cells enriched from blood (not recorded which). This sequence was found in a woman aged 30 to 39 with acute COVID-19. The CDR3 is CASRGQGNQPQHF. The sequenced DNA: TGTGCCAGCAGGGGACAGGGGAATCAGCCCCAGCATTTT.